This T cell receptor (beta chain) was identified in a study of blood T cell repertoires in COVID-19. About the study: Spain, Italy and the United States supplied samples that represented acute and convalescent COVID-19.

This CDR3 has 13 amino acids. V was pared by 5 bases and J by 5 bases, with 4 bases of the junction left unmatched. Germline V gene data show CDR1 as SGHTA and CDR2 as FQGTGA. TCRdb's table, derived via immunoSEQ multiplex PCR, lists solely in-frame clones and lacks some. The data contain over 60,000 clones, about 82% of them singletons. The chain has TRBV7-3 and TRBJ2-5; 8 nucleotides agree with TRBD2. This receptor was taken from a human donor in a cohort sampled during active COVID-19. Sequenced sample: peripheral blood. This CDR3 is CASSKREWETQYF. The CDR3 coding sequence is TGTGCCAGCAGCAAGCGGGAGTGGGAGACCCAGTACTTC.